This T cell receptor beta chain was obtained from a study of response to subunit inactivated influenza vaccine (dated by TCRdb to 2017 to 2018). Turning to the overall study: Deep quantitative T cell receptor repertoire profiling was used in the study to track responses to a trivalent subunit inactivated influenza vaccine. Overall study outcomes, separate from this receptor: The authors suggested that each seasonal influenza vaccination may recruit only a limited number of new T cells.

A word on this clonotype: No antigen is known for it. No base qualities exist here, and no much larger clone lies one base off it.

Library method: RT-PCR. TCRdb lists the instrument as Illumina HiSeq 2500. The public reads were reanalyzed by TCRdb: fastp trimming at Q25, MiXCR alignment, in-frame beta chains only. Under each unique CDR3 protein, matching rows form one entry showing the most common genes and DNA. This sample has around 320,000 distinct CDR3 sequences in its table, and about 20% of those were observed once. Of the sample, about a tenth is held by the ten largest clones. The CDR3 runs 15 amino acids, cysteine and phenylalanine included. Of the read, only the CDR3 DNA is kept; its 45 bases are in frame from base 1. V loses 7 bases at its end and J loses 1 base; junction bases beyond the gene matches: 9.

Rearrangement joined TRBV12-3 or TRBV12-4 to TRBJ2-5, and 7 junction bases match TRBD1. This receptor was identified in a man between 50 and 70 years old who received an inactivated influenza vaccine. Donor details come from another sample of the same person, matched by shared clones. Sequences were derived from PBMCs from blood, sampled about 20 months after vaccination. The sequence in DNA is TGTGCCAGCACCCGACAGGGAACCTTCCAAGAGACCCAGTACTTC. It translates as CASTRQGTFQETQYF.